A single sample is the source of the 13 T cell receptor beta chains below, sequenced in a study of OX40 agonist ivuxolimab in advanced cancers. Assay used: immunoSEQ multiplex PCR; TCRdb lists only in-frame clones, some missing. The sample carries about 130,000 clones, 92% recorded once. The specimen comprised CD4+ or CD8+ T cells sorted from blood, sampled in a trial of the OX40 agonist ivuxolimab. The receptors stem from an adult with an advanced solid tumor such as melanoma, head and neck, liver or kidney cancer.

The chain employs TRBV5-5 and TRBJ1-1; D ambiguous. Deletions cut 4 bases from V and 8 bases from J, with 9 bases between. The CDR3 runs to 11 residues. Per germline, CDR1 SGHKS and CDR2 YYEKEE (reference sequence). CDR3 bases: TGTGCCAGCAGCGCCTATTACGAAGCTTTCTTT. Protein product: CASSAYYEAFF.

The DNA for the CDR3 is TGTGCCTGGAGTGTTCAGCGGGGCACAGATACGCAGTATTTT. Its protein product is CAWSVQRGTDTQYF. V usage is TRBV30 and J usage is TRBJ2-3; the D gene is possibly TRBD2 (6 bases). V lost 0 bases and J lost 1, with 8 bases in between. Germline V CDR1 and CDR2: GTSNPN, SVGIG (reference sequence). The CDR3 loop spans 14 amino acids.

The J gene is TRBJ2-1, the V gene TRBV27; 13 bases align to TRBD2. The CDR3 has 17 residues. The V gene's germline CDR1 is MNHEY and CDR2 SMNVEV (reference sequence). Trimming cost V 2 bases and J 5 bases; bases outside gene matches: 6. The CDR3 nucleotides read TGTGCCAGCAGTTTACGGCCGGGACTAGCGGGACACAATGAGCAGTTCTTC. It specifies CASSLRPGLAGHNEQFF.

Regarding this clone: Other nucleotide sequences from this sample produce the same CDR3. This chain joins TRBV27 and TRBJ1-1; the D is unclear. The germline V gene has CDR1 MNHEY and CDR2 SMNVEV (reference sequence). This CDR3 region has 13 residues. V lost 8 bases and J lost 1, with 11 bases in between. CDR3 sequence (DNA): TGTGCCAGCCGTCTCGGGCCGAACACTGAAGCTTTCTTT. It specifies CASRLGPNTEAFF.

This clone was seen just once. The chain has TRBV7-9 and TRBJ2-5, with D possibly being TRBD2 (5 bases). With the DNA end fitting TRBJ2-7 better, the J assignment may be wrong. Germline lookup yields CDR1 SEHNR and CDR2 FQNEAQ (reference sequence). CDR3 size: 15 residues. The CDR3 nucleotides read TGTGCCACCTCCCACCCGCAGGACTCCTCCTACGAGCAGTACTTC. Protein: CATSHPQDSSYEQYF.

As regards this clone: Other DNA variants within this sample encode the same CDR3. This chain's CDR3 is CASSLSGSSYNEQFF. The CDR3 coding sequence is TGTGCCAGCAGTTTATCAGGGAGCTCCTACAATGAGCAGTTCTTC. The gene calls are TRBV27 and TRBJ2-1; D may be TRBD2 (5 bases). The CDR3 loop spans 15 amino acids. The germline V gene has CDR1 MNHEY and CDR2 SMNVEV (reference sequence). Trimming removed 0 bases at V and 0 bases at J, with 6 bases between.

This sequence joins TRBV9 and TRBJ1-3; 7 bases line up with TRBD1. V was pared by 2 bases and J by 0 bases, with 8 bases of the junction left unmatched. The CDR3 spans 17 residues. Germline V gene lookup returns CDR1 SGDLS and CDR2 YYNGEE. CDR3 DNA: TGTGCCAGCAGCGTCGGGACAGTGCAAAACTCTGGAAACACCATATATTTT. It codes for CASSVGTVQNSGNTIYF.

V is TRBV30 and J is TRBJ2-1; D remains unclear. Looked up from germline, CDR1 is GTSNPN and CDR2 is SVGIG (reference sequence). The CDR3 totals 15 residues. The V end lost 2 bases, the J end lost 3 bases, and 14 bases lay between the germline ends. CDR3 loop: CAWSPYRAIYNEQFF. The CDR3, as DNA: TGTGCCTGGAGTCCCTATCGAGCGATCTACAATGAGCAGTTCTTC.

This clone was detected only once. Because the CDR3 is missing its conserved closing phenylalanine or tryptophan, this is likely a read error. This sequence joins TRBV28 and TRBJ1-1; D unresolved. This CDR3 spans 13 amino acids. V shed 10 bases and J shed 1 base, with 13 bases lying between them. Looked up from germline, CDR1 is MDHEN and CDR2 is SYDVKM. The CDR3 loop is CATLWAGNTEAFL. The CDR3 DNA reads TGTGCCACCCTCTGGGCGGGGAACACTGAAGCTTTCCTT.

This rearrangement joins TRBV2 to TRBJ2-2, with 10 bases aligning to TRBD2. CDR1 and CDR2 from the germline V gene are SNHLY and FYNNEI. With V trimmed by 6 bases and J by 4 bases, 8 bases remained unmatched. This CDR3 is built from 16 residues. Here the CDR3 DNA reads TGTGCCAGCAGGGCGAGCGGGAGGGCCGTCACCGGGGAGCTGTTTTTT. It translates to CASRASGRAVTGELFF.

The chain links TRBV12-5 to TRBJ1-1; D possibly corresponds to TRBD1 (6 bases). This CDR3 has 15 amino acids. In germline, CDR1 is LGHNT, CDR2 FRNRAP. V was cut by 2 bases and J by 1 base, with 11 bases left in between. The CDR3 is CASGLLETGNTEAFF. The CDR3 coding sequence is TGTGCTAGTGGTTTGCTAGAGACAGGGAACACTGAAGCTTTCTTT.

The rearrangement links TRBV11-2 to TRBJ2-3, with 7 bases matching TRBD2. The CDR3 loop spans 19 amino acids. CDR1 and CDR2 (germline): SGHAT, FQNNGV. The V segment lost 3 bases and the J segment 2 bases; nucleotides outside the gene matches: 17. The CDR3 region has the DNA TGTGCCAGCAGCTTCTTAGCGGGCGCTGGGGATTGGGCCACAGATACGCAGTATTTT. This encodes CASSFLAGAGDWATDTQYF. Together with reference TRBV11-2 and TRBJ2-3, the CDR3 gives the full variable domain: EAGVAQSPRYKIIEKRQSVAFWCNPISGHATLYWYQQILGQGPKLLIQFQNNGVVDDSQLPKDRFSAERLKGVDSTLKIQPAKLEDSAVYLCASSFLAGAGDWATDTQYFGPGTRLTVL.

This clone was counted between two and nine times. This chain links TRBV15 with TRBJ2-1; 8 nucleotides agree with TRBD2. From germline, CDR1 is LNHNV and CDR2 YYDKDF (reference sequence). V lost 3 bases and J lost 7; bases outside the gene matches: 8. CDR3 length: 15 amino acids. This CDR3 is CATSRGLAGLNEQFF. CDR3 sequence (DNA): TGTGCCACCAGCAGGGGGCTAGCGGGTCTGAATGAGCAGTTCTTC. Full variable domain (rest looked up from reference TRBV15 and TRBJ2-1): DAMVIQNPRYQVTQFGKPVTLSCSQTLNHNVMYWYQQKSSQAPKLLFHYYDKDFNNEADTPDNFQSRRPNTSFCFLDIRSPGLGDTAMYLCATSRGLAGLNEQFFGPGTRLTVL.